The 18 T cell receptor beta chains below were found in one sample sequenced in a study of PD-L1 blockade in urothelial cancer. Some clones are missing from TCRdb's copy, which holds only in-frame ones; the method was immunoSEQ multiplex PCR. This table has 29,000 or so clones, 87% appearing once. Sequences were derived from PBMCs, sampled around atezolizumab (anti-PD-L1) treatment. Receptors originate from a man aged 50 to 59 with urothelial cancer.

The rearrangement links TRBV6-1 to TRBJ1-2, with 7 bases that match TRBD1. The CDR3 contains 13 residues. Germline loops: CDR1 MNHNS, CDR2 SASEGT. Germline trimming cut 8 bases from V and 4 bases from J; bases unmatched to any gene: 7. CDR3 sequence reads: CASPSDRRYGYTF. The CDR3 bases are TGTGCCAGCCCCTCGGACAGGCGCTATGGCTACACCTTC.

This chain links TRBV28 with TRBJ1-2; possible D gene TRBD1, 6 bases. This CDR3 is built from 15 residues. The V end was cut by 2 bases, the J end by 5 bases, with 15 bases between. Germline CDR1 MDHEN, CDR2 SYDVKM. CDR3 loop: CASSLITGQGYGYTF. The CDR3, as DNA: TGTGCCAGCAGTTTAATTACAGGGCAGGGGTATGGCTACACCTTC.

This clone occurred once. This chain joins TRBV18 and TRBJ2-5, with 11 bases lining up with TRBD1. V shed 0 bases and J 4 bases; nucleotides not matched to a gene: 4. Germline V gives CDR1 KGHSH, CDR2 LQKENI. The CDR3 is 16 residues long. CDR3 sequence reads: CASSPPRTGGTETQYF. CDR3 DNA sequence: TGTGCCAGCTCACCACCTCGGACAGGGGGCACAGAGACCCAGTACTTC. Variable domain in full (rest from reference TRBV18 and TRBJ2-5): NAGVMQNPRHLVRRRGQEARLRCSPMKGHSHVYWYRQLPEEGLKFMVYLQKENIIDESGMPKERFSAEFPKEGPSILRIQQVVRGDSAAYFCASSPPRTGGTETQYFGPGTRLLVL.

The J gene is TRBJ2-7, the V gene TRBV21-1; the table's D call, TRBD2, has no DNA check behind it. TRBV21-1 is assigned pseudogene status. The CDR3 covers 18 residues. The CDR3 sequence: CASSKGGGRHRRAYEQYF. The CDR3 nucleotides read TGTGCCAGCAGCAAAGGGGGGGGCCGACATCGTCGAGCCTACGAGCAGTACTTC.

This chain connects TRBV14 to TRBJ2-5; TRBD2 agrees at 8 bases. The CDR3 loop spans 13 amino acids. Germline values: CDR1 SGHDN, CDR2 FVKESK. The J segment lost 4 bases and the V segment lost 6 bases, leaving 4 bases of the junction unmatched. As DNA, the CDR3 is TGTGCCAGCAGGCGTACTAGCGGAGAGACCCAGTACTTC. Translation gives CASRRTSGETQYF.

This sequence joins TRBV6-6 and TRBJ1-5; the D is unclear. Trimming removed 0 bases at V and 4 bases at J, with 7 bases between. The CDR3 loop spans 14 amino acids. Germline V CDR1 and CDR2: MNHNY, SVGAGI (reference sequence). The CDR3 DNA follows: TGTGCCAGCAGTTACTCTGGCCGAAATCAGCCCCAGCATTTT. Its translation: CASSYSGRNQPQHF.

The chain couples TRBV4-1 to TRBJ2-2, with D possibly matching TRBD1 (6 bases). Germline V gene data show CDR1 as MGHRA and CDR2 as YSYEKL. CDR3 length: 13 amino acids. V dropped 5 bases and J dropped 7 bases, with 11 bases sitting between them. The CDR3 is CASSKAGDGELFF. The CDR3 region has the DNA TGCGCCAGCAGCAAAGCAGGGGACGGGGAGCTGTTTTTT.

This chain connects TRBV10-3 to TRBJ1-3; the D gene is possibly TRBD1 (6 bases). CDR1 and CDR2 from the germline V gene are ENHRY and SYGVKD. The CDR3 runs to 13 residues. Trimming left V 10 bases short and J 0 bases short, with 10 bases between. As DNA, the CDR3 is TGTGCCAGCCGACAGGACTCTGGAAACACCATATATTTT. Its translation is CASRQDSGNTIYF.

The gene calls are TRBV27 and TRBJ1-1, with 7 bases matching TRBD1. Germline V lookup: CDR1 MNHEY, CDR2 SMNVEV (reference sequence). CDR3 size: 15 residues. J gave up 1 base and V 3 bases, and 5 bases lay outside the gene matches. The CDR3 spells CASSFLDRTNTEAFF. The CDR3 DNA reads TGTGCCAGCAGTTTCCTGGACAGGACGAACACTGAAGCTTTCTTT.

This clone was counted only a few times. V gene TRBV9 combines with J gene TRBJ1-2; 7 nucleotides agree with TRBD1. This CDR3 is 14 amino acids long. Germline CDR1 reads SGDLS; CDR2 reads YYNGEE. J gave up 5 bases and V 1 base, and 5 bases lay outside the gene matches. The DNA of the CDR3 is TGTGCCAGCAGCGTAAGCTCAGGGGGGTATGGCTACACCTTC. Translating gives CASSVSSGGYGYTF.

The CDR3 is CAWRSAGGVYEQYF. The CDR3 DNA reads as TGTGCCTGGAGGAGCGCAGGGGGCGTGTACGAGCAGTACTTC. The chain links TRBV30 to TRBJ2-7; 8 bases fit TRBD1. Germline CDR1 reads GTSNPN; CDR2 reads SVGIG (reference sequence). Trimming cost V 3 bases and J 4 bases; bases outside gene matches: 8. The CDR3 runs 14 residues.

The V call is TRBV6-6, the J call TRBJ1-2, with D unclear. Germline CDR1 and CDR2: MNHNY and SVGAGI (reference sequence). This CDR3 region has 15 residues. Trimming removed 0 bases from V and 1 base from J, with 9 bases in between. Here the CDR3 reads CASSYSMGDNYGYTF. Written as DNA, the CDR3 is TGTGCCAGCAGTTACTCGATGGGCGATAACTATGGCTACACCTTC.

The chain recombines TRBV4-1 with TRBJ2-3, with 9 positions matching TRBD1. V lost 4 bases, J lost 3 bases, and 5 bases stayed unmatched. The CDR3 length is 15 residues. In germline, CDR1 is MGHRA, CDR2 YSYEKL. CDR3 sequence reads: CASSPDRGRTDTQYF. CDR3 DNA sequence: TGCGCCAGCAGCCCAGACAGGGGGAGGACAGATACGCAGTATTTT.

The V call is TRBV6-1, the J call TRBJ2-1, with TRBD2 matching over 8 bases. Germline V gene data show CDR1 as MNHNS and CDR2 as SASEGT. J lost 5 bases, V lost 5 bases, and 8 bases had no gene match. CDR3 length: 15 residues. The CDR3 sequence is CASSSGTSRDNEQFF. Written as DNA, the CDR3 is TGTGCCAGCAGTTCCGGGACTAGTAGGGACAATGAGCAGTTCTTC.

This rearrangement joins TRBV2 to TRBJ1-6; D uncertain. The germline gives CDR1 SNHLY, CDR2 FYNNEI. V was shortened by 9 bases and J by 7 bases, with 16 bases between the two germline ends. CDR3 length equals 14 residues. DNA of the CDR3: TGTGCCAGGGGAGGGTCCCGGGAAAATTCACCCCTCCACTTT. Its translation is CARGGSRENSPLHF.

The chain combines TRBV10-3 with TRBJ1-2; D ambiguous. V was trimmed by 0 bases and J by 4 bases, leaving 12 bases between them. The CDR3 runs to 15 residues. Germline values: CDR1 ENHRY, CDR2 SYGVKD. CDR3 sequence: CAISESRGIGYGYTF. DNA of the CDR3: TGTGCCATCAGTGAGTCACGGGGTATCGGCTATGGCTACACCTTC.

This clone appeared once. The rearrangement uses TRBV5-4 and TRBJ2-5, with 13 bases matching TRBD2. Germline values: CDR1 SGHNT, CDR2 YYREEE (reference sequence). This CDR3 has 15 residues. Trimming at V came to 4 bases and at J to 5 bases, leaving 5 bases not matched to a gene. The CDR3 reads CASSILAGGRETQYF. The CDR3 coding sequence is TGTGCCAGCAGCATACTAGCGGGGGGGCGGGAGACCCAGTACTTC.

This chain connects TRBV5-1 to TRBJ2-2; 8 positions agree with TRBD1. V gave up 3 bases and J gave up 5 bases; unmatched junction bases: 3. CDR3 size: 14 residues. Germline values: CDR1 SGHRS, CDR2 YFSETQ. CDR3 amino acids: CASSWTGTTGELFF. In DNA form, the CDR3 reads TGCGCCAGCAGCTGGACAGGGACGACCGGGGAGCTGTTTTTT.